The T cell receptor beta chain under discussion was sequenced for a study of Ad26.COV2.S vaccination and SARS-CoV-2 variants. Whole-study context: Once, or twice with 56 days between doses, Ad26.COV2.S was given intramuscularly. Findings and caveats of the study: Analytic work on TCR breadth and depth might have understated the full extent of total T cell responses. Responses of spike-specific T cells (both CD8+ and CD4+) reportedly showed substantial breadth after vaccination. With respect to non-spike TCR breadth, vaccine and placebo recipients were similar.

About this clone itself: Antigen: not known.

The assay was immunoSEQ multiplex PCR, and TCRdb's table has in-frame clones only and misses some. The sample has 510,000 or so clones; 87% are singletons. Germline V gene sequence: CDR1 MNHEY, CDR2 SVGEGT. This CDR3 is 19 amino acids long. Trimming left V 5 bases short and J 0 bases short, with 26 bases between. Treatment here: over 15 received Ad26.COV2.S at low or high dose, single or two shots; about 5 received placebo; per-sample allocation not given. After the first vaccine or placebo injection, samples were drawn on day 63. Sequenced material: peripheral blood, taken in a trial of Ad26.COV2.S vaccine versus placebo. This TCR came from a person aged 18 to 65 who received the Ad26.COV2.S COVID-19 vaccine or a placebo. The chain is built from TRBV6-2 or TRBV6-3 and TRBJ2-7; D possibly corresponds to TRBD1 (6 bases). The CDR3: CASSHGGESLRDTSYEQYF. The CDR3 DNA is TGTGCCAGCAGTCACGGTGGGGAGAGCCTCCGGGACACCTCCTACGAGCAGTACTTC.